This TCR beta chain is drawn from a study of tumor-infiltrating lymphocytes in primary liver carcinoma. The study's findings and limits: In tumor-adjacent and tumor-blood pairs, overlap was lower than in tumor region pairs.

RNA was extracted from whole blood without cell sorting, alongside germline DNA. Chronic HBV infection was present, with no prior treatment. Details on this clonotype: The antigen is undetermined.

There are 13 residues in the CDR3. Germline values: CDR1 SGHRS, CDR2 YFSETQ. Trimming shortened V by 4 bases and J by 7 bases, and 11 bases separated the two germline ends. A primer matching the constant region was used to make TCR beta cDNA from approximately 520 ng of total RNA. For TCR beta, libraries were produced by three nested multiplex PCR rounds using slightly modified ARM-PCR. With TRBV1-TRBV30 forward primers and a C-beta reverse primer, the first two PCR rounds were run for approximately 9 cycles each. TCRdb re-derived calls from the multiplex PCR reads in MiXCR, one entry per CDR3 protein. The sample consists of 330,000 or so distinct CDR3 sequences, less than 70% of them appearing once.

The sequencing sample was made of peripheral blood. This TCR was recovered from a middle-aged man with primary liver carcinoma and hepatitis B virus infection. The chain couples TRBV5-1 to TRBJ2-2; unclear D gene. The CDR3 here is CASSPHDGGELFF. The DNA for the CDR3 is TGCGCCAGCAGCCCCCACGACGGCGGGGAGCTGTTTTTT.